A selection of T cell receptor beta chains follows, all from one sample in a study of graft-versus-host responses after intestinal transplantation. The data were produced by immunoSEQ multiplex PCR, yet TCRdb's version contains in-frame clones alone and is incomplete. Among about 50,000 clones, about nine tenths were seen once, and the ten largest hold roughly 2.7%. The antigens these receptors bind are not known. This specimen was unstimulated CD4+ T cells sorted from spleen or lymph node cells, taken before transplant. The receptors here all came from a human donor who was the organ donor for an intestinal transplant. Both conserved end residues are part of each CDR3. A D gene is named only where the DNA matches it firmly. Clone size appears in some rows only: once, few, many, or a class for an expanded clone.

J gene: TRBJ2-3; D gene: NA; V gene: TRBV11-2; clone size: NA; CDR3 DNA: TGTGCCAGCAGCTTAGGGGGGAGCACTAGCACAGATACGCAGTATTTT; CDR3 protein: CASSLGGSTSTDTQYF
J gene: TRBJ2-5; D gene: TRBD1; V gene: TRBV29-1; clone size: NA; CDR3 DNA: TGCAGCGTTGTTCCATGGGCAGGGGGCCAAGAGACCCAGTACTTC; CDR3 protein: CSVVPWAGGQETQYF
J gene: TRBJ1-3; D gene: NA; V gene: TRBV29-1; clone size: NA; CDR3 DNA: TGCAGCGTTGGGGTGAGCTCTGGAAACACCATATATTTT; CDR3 protein: CSVGVSSGNTIYF
J gene: TRBJ1-2; D gene: NA; V gene: TRBV4-3; clone size: NA; CDR3 DNA: TGCGCCAGCAGCCAAGCTTGGGTCAGTGGGGATAACTATGGCTACACCTTC; CDR3 protein: CASSQAWVSGDNYGYTF
J gene: TRBJ2-1; D gene: NA; V gene: TRBV6-5; clone size: NA; CDR3 DNA: TGTGCCAGCAGGGGGGGGGCCCAGTACAATGAGCAGTTCTTC; CDR3 protein: CASRGGAQYNEQFF
J gene: TRBJ2-7; D gene: NA; V gene: TRBV9; clone size: NA; CDR3 DNA: TGTGCCAGCAGCCGAGAAGGCCGGGACGGCTACTACGAGCAGTACTTC; CDR3 protein: CASSREGRDGYYEQYF
J gene: TRBJ2-1; D gene: NA; V gene: TRBV7-2; clone size: NA; CDR3 DNA: TGTGCTTGTACAGGCTACAATGAGCAGTTCTTC; CDR3 protein: CACTGYNEQFF
J gene: TRBJ2-5; D gene: NA; V gene: TRBV11-2; clone size: NA; CDR3 DNA: TGTGCCAGCAGCCTGTCGGAGGCTCAAGAGACCCAGTACTTC; CDR3 protein: CASSLSEAQETQYF
J gene: TRBJ2-5; D gene: NA; V gene: TRBV6-1; clone size: NA; CDR3 DNA: TGTGCCAGCAGTGGCCAGTTAGAGACCCAGTACTTC; CDR3 protein: CASSGQLETQYF
J gene: TRBJ2-6; D gene: TRBD1; V gene: TRBV4-2; clone size: NA; CDR3 DNA: TGTGCCAGCAGCCGATCGGACAGGGGAACCAACGTCCTGACTTTC; CDR3 protein: CASSRSDRGTNVLTF
J gene: TRBJ1-4; D gene: TRBD1; V gene: TRBV5-1; clone size: NA; CDR3 DNA: TGCGCCAGCAGCAACACAGGGGGTGCAACTAATGAAAAACTGTTTTTT; CDR3 protein: CASSNTGGATNEKLFF
J gene: TRBJ2-1; D gene: TRBD2; V gene: TRBV4-2; clone size: NA; CDR3 DNA: TGTGCCAGCAGCCAAGATCGGTCTAGCGGGAGAGTCTACAATGAGCAGTTCTTC; CDR3 protein: CASSQDRSSGRVYNEQFF
J gene: TRBJ1-5; D gene: NA; V gene: TRBV21-1; clone size: few; CDR3 DNA: TGTGCCAGCAGCAAAGGTATGTATCAGCCCCAGCATTTT; CDR3 protein: CASSKGMYQPQHF
J gene: TRBJ2-7; D gene: NA; V gene: TRBV6-6; clone size: NA; CDR3 DNA: TGTGCCAGCAGTTTAGGGGCGGGTCCAACCTACGAGCAGTACTTC; CDR3 protein: CASSLGAGPTYEQYF
J gene: TRBJ1-1; D gene: NA; V gene: TRBV6-5; clone size: NA; CDR3 DNA: TGTGCCAGCAGTTACTCATCAAACACTGAAGCTTTCTTT; CDR3 protein: CASSYSSNTEAFF
J gene: TRBJ2-3; D gene: TRBD2; V gene: TRBV27; clone size: NA; CDR3 DNA: TGTGCCAGCAGTACCGGGGCGGGAGCGGGCACAGATACGCAGTATTTT; CDR3 protein: CASSTGAGAGTDTQYF
J gene: TRBJ2-7; D gene: NA; V gene: TRBV7-2; clone size: NA; CDR3 DNA: TGTGCCAGCAGCTTAGTCTCAGGGAGAGTTATTAGCTACGAGCAGTACTTC; CDR3 protein: CASSLVSGRVISYEQYF
J gene: TRBJ2-2; D gene: TRBD1; V gene: TRBV19; clone size: few; CDR3 DNA: TGTGCCAGTAGGGACAGGGGGAACACCGGGGAGCTGTTTTTT; CDR3 protein: CASRDRGNTGELFF
J gene: TRBJ1-5; D gene: NA; V gene: TRBV4-1; clone size: NA; CDR3 DNA: TGCGCCAGCAGCCCTTGGGGACTCAATCAGCCCCAGCATTTT; CDR3 protein: CASSPWGLNQPQHF
J gene: TRBJ2-3; D gene: NA; V gene: TRBV28; clone size: NA; CDR3 DNA: TGTGCCAGCCTAGCGCTGAGCACAGATACGCAGTATTTT; CDR3 protein: CASLALSTDTQYF
J gene: TRBJ1-4; D gene: TRBD1; V gene: TRBV19; clone size: NA; CDR3 DNA: TGTGCCAGTAGTATGAAAGGGACAGGGAGCGCAACTAATGAAAAACTGTTTTTT; CDR3 protein: CASSMKGTGSATNEKLFF
J gene: TRBJ1-4; D gene: TRBD1; V gene: TRBV25-1; clone size: NA; CDR3 DNA: TGTGCCAGCAGTCTCCGGACAGGGACTAATGAAAAACTGTTTTTT; CDR3 protein: CASSLRTGTNEKLFF
J gene: TRBJ2-7; D gene: TRBD2; V gene: TRBV7-3; clone size: NA; CDR3 DNA: TGTGCCAGCAGCTTAAAGGCTAGCGGGAACAGCGAGCAGTACTTC; CDR3 protein: CASSLKASGNSEQYF
J gene: TRBJ1-5; D gene: TRBD1; V gene: TRBV9; clone size: NA; CDR3 DNA: TGTGCCAGCAGCGTAGGACAGGGTTTTCAGCCCCAGCATTTT; CDR3 protein: CASSVGQGFQPQHF
J gene: TRBJ2-7; D gene: TRBD2; V gene: TRBV28; clone size: NA; CDR3 DNA: TGTGCCAGCAGTCCCTCGGGACTAGCGGGAGCCTCCTACGAGCAGTACTTC; CDR3 protein: CASSPSGLAGASYEQYF
J gene: TRBJ2-3; D gene: NA; V gene: TRBV19; clone size: NA; CDR3 DNA: TGTGCCAGTAGTATCCATAGCGGTTTAAAGACAGATACGCAGTATTTT; CDR3 protein: CASSIHSGLKTDTQYF
J gene: TRBJ1-2; D gene: NA; V gene: TRBV5-6; clone size: NA; CDR3 DNA: TGTGCCAGCAGCCCCGGCCTCCCGGGTGACTATGGCTACACCTTC; CDR3 protein: CASSPGLPGDYGYTF
J gene: TRBJ2-7; D gene: NA; V gene: TRBV6-1; clone size: NA; CDR3 DNA: TGTGCCAGCAGCCGTCTCTCCTACGAGCAGTACTTC; CDR3 protein: CASSRLSYEQYF
J gene: TRBJ2-5; D gene: TRBD1; V gene: TRBV28; clone size: few; CDR3 DNA: TGTGCCAGCAACCACAGGGGGTGGGAGACCCAGTACTTC; CDR3 protein: CASNHRGWETQYF
J gene: TRBJ2-1; D gene: TRBD2; V gene: TRBV5-1; clone size: NA; CDR3 DNA: TGCGCCAGCAGCTTGACTAGCGGGAATGAGCAGTTCTTC; CDR3 protein: CASSLTSGNEQFF
J gene: TRBJ2-5; D gene: TRBD1; V gene: TRBV6-1; clone size: NA; CDR3 DNA: TGTGCCAGCAGTGAGACAGGGTGGAGGAAAGAGACCCAGTACTTC; CDR3 protein: CASSETGWRKETQYF
J gene: TRBJ2-7; D gene: NA; V gene: TRBV6-6; clone size: few; CDR3 DNA: TGTGCCAGCAGTTACAGACACCTCTCCTACGAGCAGTACTTC; CDR3 protein: CASSYRHLSYEQYF
J gene: TRBJ2-7; D gene: TRBD1; V gene: TRBV28; clone size: NA; CDR3 DNA: TGTGCCAGCAGTTCGGACAGGGGGAAGAGAGAGCAGTACTTC; CDR3 protein: CASSSDRGKREQYF
J gene: TRBJ2-7; D gene: NA; V gene: TRBV6-5; clone size: once; CDR3 DNA: TGTGCCAGCAGTTACGGGGGAGAACCTACCTACGAGCAGTACTTC; CDR3 protein: CASSYGGEPTYEQYF
J gene: TRBJ2-5; D gene: TRBD1; V gene: TRBV25-1; clone size: NA; CDR3 DNA: TGTGCCAGCAGTGAAGTCGGCAGGGGGCTCGAGACCCAGTACTTC; CDR3 protein: CASSEVGRGLETQYF
J gene: TRBJ2-3; D gene: TRBD2; V gene: TRBV28; clone size: NA; CDR3 DNA: TGTGCCAGCAGTTCCCCCTCTAGCGGGAACACAGATACGCAGTATTTT; CDR3 protein: CASSSPSSGNTDTQYF
J gene: TRBJ2-1; D gene: NA; V gene: TRBV10-3; clone size: NA; CDR3 DNA: TGTGCCATCGCCAGAAGCTCCTACAATGAGCAGTTCTTC; CDR3 protein: CAIARSSYNEQFF
J gene: TRBJ1-2; D gene: TRBD1; V gene: TRBV6-1; clone size: NA; CDR3 DNA: TGTGCCAGCAGTGCAACGGACAGGGGTCCTGGCTACACCTTC; CDR3 protein: CASSATDRGPGYTF
J gene: TRBJ1-2; D gene: NA; V gene: TRBV2; clone size: NA; CDR3 DNA: TGTGCCAGCAGTGAGGTGACGGTTTATGGCTACACCTTC; CDR3 protein: CASSEVTVYGYTF
J gene: TRBJ2-7; D gene: NA; V gene: TRBV6-5; clone size: once; CDR3 DNA: TGTGCCAGCAGTTACTCGGCGGACACATACGAGCAGTACTTC; CDR3 protein: CASSYSADTYEQYF
J gene: TRBJ2-1; D gene: NA; V gene: TRBV5-8; clone size: NA; CDR3 DNA: TGTGCCAGCAGCTTTACTGGGTACAATGAGCAGTTCTTC; CDR3 protein: CASSFTGYNEQFF
J gene: TRBJ2-7; D gene: TRBD1; V gene: TRBV5-5; clone size: NA; CDR3 DNA: TGTGCCAGCAGCCGACCCGGGACAGCCAACGAGCAGTACTTC; CDR3 protein: CASSRPGTANEQYF
J gene: TRBJ2-3; D gene: TRBD1; V gene: TRBV7-2; clone size: NA; CDR3 DNA: TGTGCCAGTAAACCAGGGGGCCGAGAGACGAATACGCAGTATTTT; CDR3 protein: CASKPGGRETNTQYF
J gene: TRBJ1-5; D gene: TRBD1; V gene: TRBV6-1; clone size: NA; CDR3 DNA: TGTGCCAGCAGTGGACAGGGGCCCCATCAGCCCCAGCATTTT; CDR3 protein: CASSGQGPHQPQHF
J gene: TRBJ2-2; D gene: TRBD2; V gene: TRBV7-3; clone size: NA; CDR3 DNA: TGTGCCAGCAGCACAGTAGCGGGGAACACCGGGGAGCTGTTTTTT; CDR3 protein: CASSTVAGNTGELFF
J gene: TRBJ2-3; D gene: NA; V gene: TRBV28; clone size: NA; CDR3 DNA: TGTGCCAGCAGTTCAAGGCCTGAGGCGGTTACGCAGTATTTT; CDR3 protein: CASSSRPEAVTQYF
J gene: TRBJ2-5; D gene: NA; V gene: TRBV9; clone size: NA; CDR3 DNA: TGTGCCAGCAGCGTAGCGGGTCGCGCCGGGGAGACCCAGTACTTC; CDR3 protein: CASSVAGRAGETQYF
J gene: TRBJ2-5; D gene: NA; V gene: TRBV18; clone size: NA; CDR3 DNA: TGTGCCAGCTCACCTGGACAGATAGAGACCCAGTACTTC; CDR3 protein: CASSPGQIETQYF
J gene: TRBJ2-1; D gene: TRBD2; V gene: TRBV4-2; clone size: NA; CDR3 DNA: TGTGCCAGCAGCCAAGGACTAGCGGGACGCTCCTACAATGAGCAGTTCTTC; CDR3 protein: CASSQGLAGRSYNEQFF
J gene: TRBJ2-1; D gene: NA; V gene: TRBV28; clone size: few; CDR3 DNA: TGTGCCAGCAGTTTATATATCGCAGGCCACAATGAGCAGTTCTTC; CDR3 protein: CASSLYIAGHNEQFF
J gene: TRBJ2-1; D gene: NA; V gene: TRBV9; clone size: NA; CDR3 DNA: TGTGCCAGCAGCGTAGTCCAGACTGGCGAGCAGTTCTTC; CDR3 protein: CASSVVQTGEQFF
J gene: TRBJ2-5; D gene: TRBD2; V gene: TRBV11-1; clone size: NA; CDR3 DNA: TGTGCCAGCAGCTCGCCCGGGGCGGGAGTGGAGACCCAGTACTTC; CDR3 protein: CASSSPGAGVETQYF
J gene: TRBJ1-6; D gene: NA; V gene: TRBV5-1; clone size: NA; CDR3 DNA: TGCGCCAGCGGCCCGGGGCAGAATTCACCCCTCCACTTT; CDR3 protein: CASGPGQNSPLHF
J gene: TRBJ2-7; D gene: NA; V gene: TRBV4-2; clone size: NA; CDR3 DNA: TGTGCCAGCAGCCAAGATAGGTCCGGGCGATCCTACGAGCAGTACTTC; CDR3 protein: CASSQDRSGRSYEQYF
J gene: TRBJ2-2; D gene: NA; V gene: TRBV6-4; clone size: NA; CDR3 DNA: TGTGCCAGCAGCCCGGGACAGAACACCGGGGAGCTGTTTTTT; CDR3 protein: CASSPGQNTGELFF